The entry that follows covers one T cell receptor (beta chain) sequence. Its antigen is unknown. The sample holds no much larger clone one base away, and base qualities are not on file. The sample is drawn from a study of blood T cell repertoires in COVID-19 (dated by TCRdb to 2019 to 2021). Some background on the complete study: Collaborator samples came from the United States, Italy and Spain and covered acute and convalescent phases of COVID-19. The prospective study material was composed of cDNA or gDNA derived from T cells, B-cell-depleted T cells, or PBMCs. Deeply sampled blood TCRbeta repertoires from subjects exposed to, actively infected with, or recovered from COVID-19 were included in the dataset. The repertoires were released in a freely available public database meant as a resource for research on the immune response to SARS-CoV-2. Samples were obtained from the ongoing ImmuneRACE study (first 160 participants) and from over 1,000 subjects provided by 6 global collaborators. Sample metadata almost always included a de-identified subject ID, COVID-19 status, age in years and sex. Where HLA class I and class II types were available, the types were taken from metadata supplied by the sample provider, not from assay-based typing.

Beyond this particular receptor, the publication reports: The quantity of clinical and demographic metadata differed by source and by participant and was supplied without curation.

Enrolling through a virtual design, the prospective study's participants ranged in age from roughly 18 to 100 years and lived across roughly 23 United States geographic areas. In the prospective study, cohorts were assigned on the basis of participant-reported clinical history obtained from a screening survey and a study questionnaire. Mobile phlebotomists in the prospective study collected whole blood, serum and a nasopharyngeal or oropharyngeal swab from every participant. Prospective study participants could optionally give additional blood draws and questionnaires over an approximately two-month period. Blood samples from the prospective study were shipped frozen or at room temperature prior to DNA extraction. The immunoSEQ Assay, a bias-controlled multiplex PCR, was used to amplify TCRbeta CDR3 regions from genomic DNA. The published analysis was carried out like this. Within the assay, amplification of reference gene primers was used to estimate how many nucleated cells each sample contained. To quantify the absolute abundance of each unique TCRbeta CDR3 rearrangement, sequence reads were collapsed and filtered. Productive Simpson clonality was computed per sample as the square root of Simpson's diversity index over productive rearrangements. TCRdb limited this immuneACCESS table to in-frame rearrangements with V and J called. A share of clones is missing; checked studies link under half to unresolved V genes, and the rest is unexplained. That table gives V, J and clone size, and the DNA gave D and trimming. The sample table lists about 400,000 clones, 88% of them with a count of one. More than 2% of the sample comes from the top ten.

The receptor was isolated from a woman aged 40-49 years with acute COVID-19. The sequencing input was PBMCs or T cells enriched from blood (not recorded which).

The sequenced DNA: TGTGCCAGCTCACCGACAGGGACCCCTGGAAACACCATATATTTT. Its amino acids are CASSPTGTPGNTIYF. The chain links TRBV18 with TRBJ1-3; 7 middle bases align to TRBD1. Per the germline V gene, KGHSH is the CDR1 and LQKENI is the CDR2. From the cysteine through the phenylalanine, the CDR3 covers 15 amino acids. Of the read, only the CDR3 DNA is kept; its 45 bases are in frame from base 1. Unmatched junction bases come to 4, with V trimmed by 3 bases and J by 2 bases.